This T cell receptor beta chain was documented in a study of cytomegalovirus exposure and HLA in healthy donors. Study-level information: Inside one of the first data releases sat about 85 million unique TCRs taken from HLA-typed donors.

General study points: Data from an earlier analysis indicated that most TCR beta V segments were productive either about 87% or about 30% of the time. It is likely that the observed cluster of highly shared sequence variants was a sequencing artifact.

V dropped 0 bases and J dropped 3 bases, with 4 bases sitting between them. Germline lookup yields CDR1 SGHNT and CDR2 YYREEE (reference sequence). The length of the CDR3 is 13 residues. Comments on this clone: The antigen is unknown.

Healthy bone marrow donors made up the cohort. A multiplex PCR was run with 60 Vbeta primers and 13 Jbeta primers. TCRdb keeps only in-frame clones here, not all; method: immunoSEQ multiplex PCR. The repertoire includes some 98,000 clones, over 60% of them detected once, and 7% to 10% sits in the top ten. V is TRBV5-4 and J is TRBJ1-3; no reliable D call. This TCR was recovered from a human donor in good health. Sequencing input: PBMCs. CDR3 sequence: CASSLAGGNTIYF. The CDR3 DNA sequence: TGTGCCAGCAGCTTGGCCGGTGGAAACACCATATATTTT.